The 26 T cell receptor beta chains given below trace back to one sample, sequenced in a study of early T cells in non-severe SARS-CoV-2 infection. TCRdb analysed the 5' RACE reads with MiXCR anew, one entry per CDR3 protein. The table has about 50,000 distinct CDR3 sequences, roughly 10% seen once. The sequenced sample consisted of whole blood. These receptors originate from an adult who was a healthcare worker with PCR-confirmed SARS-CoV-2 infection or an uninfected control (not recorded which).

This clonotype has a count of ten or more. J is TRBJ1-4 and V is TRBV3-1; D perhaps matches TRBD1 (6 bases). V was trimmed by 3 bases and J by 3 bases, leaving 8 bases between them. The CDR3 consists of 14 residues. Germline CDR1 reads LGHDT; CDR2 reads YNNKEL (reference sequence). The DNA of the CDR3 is TGTGCCAGCAGCCAGCGGACAGCTAATGAAAAACTGTTTTTT. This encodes CASSQRTANEKLFF.

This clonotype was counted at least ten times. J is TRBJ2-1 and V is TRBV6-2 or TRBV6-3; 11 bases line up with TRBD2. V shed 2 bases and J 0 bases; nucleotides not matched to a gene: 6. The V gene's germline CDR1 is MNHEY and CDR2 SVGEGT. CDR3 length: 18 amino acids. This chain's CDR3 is CASSYPGTSGFSYNEQFF. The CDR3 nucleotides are TGTGCCAGCAGTTACCCAGGGACTAGCGGATTCTCCTACAATGAGCAGTTCTTC.

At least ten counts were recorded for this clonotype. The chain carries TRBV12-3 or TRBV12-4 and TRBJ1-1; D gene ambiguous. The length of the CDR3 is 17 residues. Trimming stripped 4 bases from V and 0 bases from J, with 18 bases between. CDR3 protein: CASSSTTDANMNTEAFF. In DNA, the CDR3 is TGTGCCAGCAGTTCCACGACGGATGCAAATATGAACACTGAAGCTTTCTTT.

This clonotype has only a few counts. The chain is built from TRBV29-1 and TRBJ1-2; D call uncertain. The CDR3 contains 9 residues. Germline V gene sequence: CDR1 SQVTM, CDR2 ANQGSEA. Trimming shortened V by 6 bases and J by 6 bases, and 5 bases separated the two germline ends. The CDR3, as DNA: TGCAGCGTGAGCGATGGCTACACCTTC. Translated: CSVSDGYTF.

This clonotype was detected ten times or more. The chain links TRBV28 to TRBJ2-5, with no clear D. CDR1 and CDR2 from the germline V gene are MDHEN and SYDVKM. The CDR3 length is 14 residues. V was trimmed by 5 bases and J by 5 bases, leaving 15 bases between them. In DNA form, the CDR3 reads TGTGCCAGCAGTGAGGACCTACAATTTGAGACCCAGTACTTC. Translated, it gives CASSEDLQFETQYF.

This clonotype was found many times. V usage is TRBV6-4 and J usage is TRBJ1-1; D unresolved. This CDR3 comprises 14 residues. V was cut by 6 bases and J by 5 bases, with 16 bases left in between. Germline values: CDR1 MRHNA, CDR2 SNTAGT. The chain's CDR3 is CASSSPTEGTEAFF. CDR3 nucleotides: TGTGCCAGCAGCTCCCCGACCGAAGGGACTGAAGCTTTCTTT.

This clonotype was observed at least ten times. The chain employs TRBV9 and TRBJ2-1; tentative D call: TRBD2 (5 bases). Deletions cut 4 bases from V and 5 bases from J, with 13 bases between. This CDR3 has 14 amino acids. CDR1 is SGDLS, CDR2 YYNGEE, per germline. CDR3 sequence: CASSKMTNNNEQFF. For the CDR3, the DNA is TGTGCCAGCAGCAAAATGACTAATAACAATGAGCAGTTCTTC.

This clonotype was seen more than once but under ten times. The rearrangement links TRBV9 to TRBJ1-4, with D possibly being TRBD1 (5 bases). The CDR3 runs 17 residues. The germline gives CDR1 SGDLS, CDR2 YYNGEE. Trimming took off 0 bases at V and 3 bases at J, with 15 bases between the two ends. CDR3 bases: TGTGCCAGCAGCGTAGCTACGTCGGGGGTAGCTAATGAAAAACTGTTTTTT. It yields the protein CASSVATSGVANEKLFF. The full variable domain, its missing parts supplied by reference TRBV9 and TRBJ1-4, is DSGVTQTPKHLITATGQRVTLRCSPRSGDLSVYWYQQSLDQGLQFLIQYYNGEERAKGNILERFSAQQFPDLHSELNLSSLELGDSALYFCASSVATSGVANEKLFFGSGTQLSVL.

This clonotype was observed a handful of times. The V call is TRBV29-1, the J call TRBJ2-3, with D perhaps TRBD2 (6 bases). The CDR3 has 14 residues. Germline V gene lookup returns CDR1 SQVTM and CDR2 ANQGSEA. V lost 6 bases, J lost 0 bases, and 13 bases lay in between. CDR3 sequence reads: CSVPSGTSTDTQYF. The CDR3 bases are TGCAGCGTGCCGTCTGGGACTAGCACAGATACGCAGTATTTT.

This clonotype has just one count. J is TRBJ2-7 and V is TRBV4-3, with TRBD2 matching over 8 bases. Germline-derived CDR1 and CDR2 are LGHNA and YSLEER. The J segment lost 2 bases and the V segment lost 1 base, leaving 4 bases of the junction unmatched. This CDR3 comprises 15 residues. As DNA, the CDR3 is TGCGCCAGCAGCCAAGGCAGCGGGAGCCCCTACGAGCAGTACTTC. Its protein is CASSQGSGSPYEQYF.

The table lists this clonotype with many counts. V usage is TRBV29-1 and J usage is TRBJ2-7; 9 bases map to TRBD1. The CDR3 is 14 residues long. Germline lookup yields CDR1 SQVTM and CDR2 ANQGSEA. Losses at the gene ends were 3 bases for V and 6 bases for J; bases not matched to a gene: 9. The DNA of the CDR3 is TGCAGCGTTGAGGTAGGACAGGGGTCATTCGAGCAGTACTTC. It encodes CSVEVGQGSFEQYF.

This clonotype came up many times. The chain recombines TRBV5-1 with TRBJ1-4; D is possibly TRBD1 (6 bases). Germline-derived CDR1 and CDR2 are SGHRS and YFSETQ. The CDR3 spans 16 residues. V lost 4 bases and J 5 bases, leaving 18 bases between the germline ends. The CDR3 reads CASSPGAGAFNEKLFF. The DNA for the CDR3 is TGCGCCAGCAGCCCCGGGGCAGGGGCTTTCAATGAAAAACTGTTTTTT.

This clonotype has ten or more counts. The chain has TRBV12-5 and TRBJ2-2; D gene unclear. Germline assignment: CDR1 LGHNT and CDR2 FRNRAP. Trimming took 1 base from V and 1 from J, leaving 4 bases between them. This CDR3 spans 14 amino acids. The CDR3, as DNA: TGTGCTAGTGGTTTGGACAGGAACACCGGGGAGCTGTTTTTT. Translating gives CASGLDRNTGELFF.

CDR3: CASSLGLMGQSTDTQYF. CDR3 DNA: TGTGCCAGCAGCTTAGGGCTTATGGGCCAAAGCACAGATACGCAGTATTTT. The V and J genes are TRBV11-2 and TRBJ2-3; no reliable D call. The CDR3 runs 17 residues. Germline V gives CDR1 SGHAT, CDR2 FQNNGV. V lost 1 base and J lost 0, with 14 bases in between. Filled out from reference TRBV11-2 and TRBJ2-3, the complete variable domain reads EAGVAQSPRYKIIEKRQSVAFWCNPISGHATLYWYQQILGQGPKLLIQFQNNGVVDDSQLPKDRFSAERLKGVDSTLKIQPAKLEDSAVYLCASSLGLMGQSTDTQYFGPGTRLTVL.

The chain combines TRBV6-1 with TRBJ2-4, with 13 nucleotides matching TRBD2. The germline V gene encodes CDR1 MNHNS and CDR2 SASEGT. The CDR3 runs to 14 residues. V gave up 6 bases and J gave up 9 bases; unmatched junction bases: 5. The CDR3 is CASRRTSGSVIQYF. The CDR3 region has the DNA TGTGCCAGCAGAAGGACTAGCGGGAGTGTCATTCAGTACTTC.

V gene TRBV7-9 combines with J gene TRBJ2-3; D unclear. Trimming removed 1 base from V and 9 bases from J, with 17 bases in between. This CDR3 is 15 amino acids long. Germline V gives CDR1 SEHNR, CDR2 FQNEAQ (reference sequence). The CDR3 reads CASSLVSYSNPTQYF. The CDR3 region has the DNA TGTGCCAGCAGCTTAGTGTCTTACTCGAACCCAACGCAGTATTTT.

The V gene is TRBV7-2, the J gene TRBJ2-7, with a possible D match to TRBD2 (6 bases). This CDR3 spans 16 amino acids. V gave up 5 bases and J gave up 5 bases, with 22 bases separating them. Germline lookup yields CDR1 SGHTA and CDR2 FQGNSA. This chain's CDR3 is CASSLGGGVMSHEQYF. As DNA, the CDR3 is TGTGCCAGCAGCCTCGGAGGCGGGGTCATGTCTCACGAGCAGTACTTC.

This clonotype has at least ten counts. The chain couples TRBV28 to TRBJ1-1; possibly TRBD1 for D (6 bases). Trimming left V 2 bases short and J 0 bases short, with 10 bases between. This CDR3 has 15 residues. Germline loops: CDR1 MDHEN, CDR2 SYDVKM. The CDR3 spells CASSLAGDVNTEAFF. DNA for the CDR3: TGTGCCAGCAGTTTAGCAGGGGATGTGAACACTGAAGCTTTCTTT.

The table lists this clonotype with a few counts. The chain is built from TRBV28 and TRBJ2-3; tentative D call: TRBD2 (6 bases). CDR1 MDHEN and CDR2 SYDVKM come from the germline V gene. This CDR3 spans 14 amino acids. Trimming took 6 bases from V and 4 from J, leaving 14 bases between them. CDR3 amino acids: CASRSGVGADTQYF. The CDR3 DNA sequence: TGTGCCAGCAGATCGGGAGTGGGGGCAGATACGCAGTATTTT.

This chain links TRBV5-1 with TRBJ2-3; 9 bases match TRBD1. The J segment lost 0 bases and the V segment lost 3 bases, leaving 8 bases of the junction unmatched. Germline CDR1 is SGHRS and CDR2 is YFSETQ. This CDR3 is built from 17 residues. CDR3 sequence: CASSSVGTGSSTDTQYF. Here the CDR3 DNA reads TGCGCCAGCAGCTCGGTGGGGACAGGGAGTAGCACAGATACGCAGTATTTT.

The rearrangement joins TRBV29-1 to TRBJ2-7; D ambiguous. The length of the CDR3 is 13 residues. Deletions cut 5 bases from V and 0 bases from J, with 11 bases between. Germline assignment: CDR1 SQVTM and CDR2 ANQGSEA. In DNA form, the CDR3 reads TGCAGCGTTCGCCGTCCGATCTCCTACGAGCAGTACTTC. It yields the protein CSVRRPISYEQYF.

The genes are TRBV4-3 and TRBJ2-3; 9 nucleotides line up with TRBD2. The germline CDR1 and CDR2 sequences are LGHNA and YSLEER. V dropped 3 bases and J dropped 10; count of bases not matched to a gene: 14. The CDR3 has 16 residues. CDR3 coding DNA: TGCGCCAGCAGCCACCCTAGCGGGACGGGATTAAGGGCGCAGTATTTT. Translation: CASSHPSGTGLRAQYF.

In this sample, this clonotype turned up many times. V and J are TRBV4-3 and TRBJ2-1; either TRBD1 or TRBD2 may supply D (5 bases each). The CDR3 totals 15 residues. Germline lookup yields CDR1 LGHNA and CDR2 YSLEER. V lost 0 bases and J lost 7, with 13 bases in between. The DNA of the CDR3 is TGCGCCAGCAGCCAAGAGGGGACCCCGGGGAATGAGCAGTTCTTC. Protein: CASSQEGTPGNEQFF.

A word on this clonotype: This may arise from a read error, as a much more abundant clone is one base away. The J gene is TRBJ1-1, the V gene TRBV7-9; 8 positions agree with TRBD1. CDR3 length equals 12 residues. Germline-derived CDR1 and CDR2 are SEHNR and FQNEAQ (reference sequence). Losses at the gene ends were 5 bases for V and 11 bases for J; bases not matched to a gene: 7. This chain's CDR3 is CASSVTGDDAFF. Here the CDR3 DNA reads TGTGCCAGCAGCGTGACAGGGGATGATGCTTTCTTT.

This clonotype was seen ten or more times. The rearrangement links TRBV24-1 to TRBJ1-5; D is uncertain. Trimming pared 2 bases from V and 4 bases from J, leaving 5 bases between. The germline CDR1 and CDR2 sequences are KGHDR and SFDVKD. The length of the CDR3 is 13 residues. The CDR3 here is CATSDSKNQPQHF. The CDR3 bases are TGTGCCACCAGTGATTCGAAAAATCAGCCCCAGCATTTT.

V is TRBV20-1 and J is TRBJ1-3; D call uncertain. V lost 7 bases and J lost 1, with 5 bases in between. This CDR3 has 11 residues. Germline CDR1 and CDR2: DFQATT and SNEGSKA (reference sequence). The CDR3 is CSGVSGNTIYF. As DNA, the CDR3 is TGCAGTGGAGTATCTGGAAACACCATATATTTT.